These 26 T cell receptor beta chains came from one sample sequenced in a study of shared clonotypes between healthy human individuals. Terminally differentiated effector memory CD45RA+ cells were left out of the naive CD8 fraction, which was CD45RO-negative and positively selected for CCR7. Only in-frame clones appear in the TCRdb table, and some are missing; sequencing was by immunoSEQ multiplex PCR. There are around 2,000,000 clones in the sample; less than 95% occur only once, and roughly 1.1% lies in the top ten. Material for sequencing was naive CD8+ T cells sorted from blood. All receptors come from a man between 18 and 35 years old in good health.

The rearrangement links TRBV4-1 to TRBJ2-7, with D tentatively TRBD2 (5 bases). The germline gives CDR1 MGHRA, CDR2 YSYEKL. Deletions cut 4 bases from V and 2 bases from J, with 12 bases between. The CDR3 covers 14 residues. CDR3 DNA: TGCGCCAGCAGCCCCAGCATACTAGCCTACGAGCAGTACTTC. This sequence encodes CASSPSILAYEQYF.

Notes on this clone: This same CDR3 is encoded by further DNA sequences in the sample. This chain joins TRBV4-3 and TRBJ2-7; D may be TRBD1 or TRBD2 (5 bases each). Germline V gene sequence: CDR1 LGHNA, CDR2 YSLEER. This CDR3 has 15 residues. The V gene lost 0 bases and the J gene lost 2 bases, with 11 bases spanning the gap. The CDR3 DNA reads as TGCGCCAGCAGCCAAGATTCGGGGACCACCTACGAGCAGTACTTC. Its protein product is CASSQDSGTTYEQYF.

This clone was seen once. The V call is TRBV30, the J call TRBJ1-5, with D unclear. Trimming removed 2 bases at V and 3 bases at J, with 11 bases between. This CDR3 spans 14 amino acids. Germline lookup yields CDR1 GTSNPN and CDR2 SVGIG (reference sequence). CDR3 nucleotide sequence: TGTGCCTGGAGTCTCGGGCAACCCAATCAGCCCCAGCATTTT. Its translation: CAWSLGQPNQPQHF. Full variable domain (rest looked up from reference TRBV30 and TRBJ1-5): SQTIHQWPATLVQPVGSPLSLECTVEGTSNPNLYWYRQAAGRGLQLLFYSVGIGQISSEVPQNLSASRPQDRQFILSSKKLLLSDSGFYLCAWSLGQPNQPQHFGDGTRLSIL.

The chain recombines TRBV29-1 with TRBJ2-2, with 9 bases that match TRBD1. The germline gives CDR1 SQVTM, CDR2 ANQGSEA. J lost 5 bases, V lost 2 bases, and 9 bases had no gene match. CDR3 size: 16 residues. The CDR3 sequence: CSVEKERDRATGELFF. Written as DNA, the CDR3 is TGCAGCGTTGAAAAGGAGCGGGACAGGGCGACCGGGGAGCTGTTTTTT.

CDR3 loop: CASSMGPNYEQYF. CDR3 DNA: TGTGCCAGTAGTATGGGGCCGAACTACGAGCAGTACTTC. The chain has TRBV19 and TRBJ2-7; a possible D gene is TRBD1 (5 bases). The CDR3 consists of 13 residues. Per the germline V gene, CDR1 is LNHDA and CDR2 is SQIVND (reference sequence). V was clipped by 3 bases and J by 3 bases, with 9 bases between them.

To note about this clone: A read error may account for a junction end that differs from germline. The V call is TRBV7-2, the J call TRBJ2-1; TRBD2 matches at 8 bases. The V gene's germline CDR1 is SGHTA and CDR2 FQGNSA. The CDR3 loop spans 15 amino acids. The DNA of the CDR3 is TGTGCCAGCAGCACCAGCGGGAGCTCCTACAATGGGCAGTTCTTC. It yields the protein CASSTSGSSYNGQFF.

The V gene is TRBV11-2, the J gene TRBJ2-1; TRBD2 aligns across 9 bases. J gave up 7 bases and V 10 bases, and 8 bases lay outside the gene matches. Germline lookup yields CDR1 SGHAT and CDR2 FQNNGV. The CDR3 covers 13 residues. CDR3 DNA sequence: TGTGCCACCCTCGGGCGGGAGGGGAATGAGCAGTTCTTC. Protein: CATLGREGNEQFF. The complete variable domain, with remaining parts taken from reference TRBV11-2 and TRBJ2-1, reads EAGVAQSPRYKIIEKRQSVAFWCNPISGHATLYWYQQILGQGPKLLIQFQNNGVVDDSQLPKDRFSAERLKGVDSTLKIQPAKLEDSAVYLCATLGREGNEQFFGPGTRLTVL.

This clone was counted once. CDR3 loop: CASSQGPDTIYF. The CDR3 coding sequence is TGTGCCAGCAGCCAGGGGCCCGACACCATATATTTT. The rearrangement joins TRBV11-2 to TRBJ1-3; weak D call: TRBD1 (6 bases). The V end lost 5 bases, the J end lost 8 bases, and 10 bases lay between the germline ends. The CDR3 is 12 amino acids. CDR1 and CDR2 (germline): SGHAT, FQNNGV.

The CDR3 here is CAWSVLQGKYEQYF. The CDR3 bases are TGTGCCTGGAGTGTACTGCAGGGGAAGTACGAGCAGTACTTC. The rearrangement joins TRBV30 to TRBJ2-7; TRBD1 might be the D (6 bases). The germline V and J ends were trimmed by 0 bases and 4 bases, with 13 bases remaining between them. Germline CDR1 and CDR2: GTSNPN and SVGIG (reference sequence). This CDR3 has 14 residues.

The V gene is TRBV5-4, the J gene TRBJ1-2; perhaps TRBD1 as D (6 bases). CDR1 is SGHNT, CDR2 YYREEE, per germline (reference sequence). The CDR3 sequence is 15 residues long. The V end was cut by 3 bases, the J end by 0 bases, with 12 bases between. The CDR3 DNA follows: TGTGCCAGCAGCTCGCGGGACAATCCTAACTATGGCTACACCTTC. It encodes CASSSRDNPNYGYTF.

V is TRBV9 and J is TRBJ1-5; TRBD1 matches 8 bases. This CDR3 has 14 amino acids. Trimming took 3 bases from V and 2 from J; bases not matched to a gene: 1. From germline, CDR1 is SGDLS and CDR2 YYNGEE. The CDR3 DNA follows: TGTGCCAGCAGCGAGGACAGGGGCAATCAGCCCCAGCATTTT. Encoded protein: CASSEDRGNQPQHF.

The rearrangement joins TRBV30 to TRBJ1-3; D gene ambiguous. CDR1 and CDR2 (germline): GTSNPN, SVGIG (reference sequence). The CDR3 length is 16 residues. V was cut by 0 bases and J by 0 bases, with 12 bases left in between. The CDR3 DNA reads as TGTGCCTGGAGTGTACTGCCAGGCCACTCTGGAAACACCATATATTTT. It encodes CAWSVLPGHSGNTIYF.

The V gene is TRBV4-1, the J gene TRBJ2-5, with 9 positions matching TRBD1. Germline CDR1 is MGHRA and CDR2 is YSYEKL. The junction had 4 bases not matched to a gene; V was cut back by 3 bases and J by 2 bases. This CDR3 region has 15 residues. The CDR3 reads CASSHRQGGQETQYF. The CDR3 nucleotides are TGCGCCAGCAGCCACCGACAGGGGGGGCAAGAGACCCAGTACTTC.

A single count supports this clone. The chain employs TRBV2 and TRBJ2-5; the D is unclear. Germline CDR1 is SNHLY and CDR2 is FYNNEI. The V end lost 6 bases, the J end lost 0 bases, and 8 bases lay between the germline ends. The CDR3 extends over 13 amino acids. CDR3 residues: CASRTEYQETQYF. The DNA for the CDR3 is TGTGCCAGCAGGACTGAGTACCAAGAGACCCAGTACTTC.

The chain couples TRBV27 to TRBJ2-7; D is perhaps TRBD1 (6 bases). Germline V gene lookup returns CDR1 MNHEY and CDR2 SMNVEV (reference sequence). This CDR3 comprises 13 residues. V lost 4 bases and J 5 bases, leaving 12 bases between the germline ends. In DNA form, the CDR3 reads TGTGCCAGCAGTTACAGGGCTGGGGACGAGCAGTACTTC. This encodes CASSYRAGDEQYF.

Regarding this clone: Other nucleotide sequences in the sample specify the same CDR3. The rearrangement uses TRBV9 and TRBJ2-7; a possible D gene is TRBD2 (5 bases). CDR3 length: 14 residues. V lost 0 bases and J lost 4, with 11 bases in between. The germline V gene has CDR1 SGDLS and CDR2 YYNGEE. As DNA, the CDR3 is TGTGCCAGCAGCGTAGGTGGGAGAGGGTACGAGCAGTACTTC. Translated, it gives CASSVGGRGYEQYF.

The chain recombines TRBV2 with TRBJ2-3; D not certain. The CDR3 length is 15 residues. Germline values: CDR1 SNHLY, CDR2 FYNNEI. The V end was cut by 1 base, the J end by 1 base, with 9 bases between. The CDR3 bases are TGTGCCAGCAGTGAAGAGCTTTTGGGCACAGATACGCAGTATTTT. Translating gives CASSEELLGTDTQYF.

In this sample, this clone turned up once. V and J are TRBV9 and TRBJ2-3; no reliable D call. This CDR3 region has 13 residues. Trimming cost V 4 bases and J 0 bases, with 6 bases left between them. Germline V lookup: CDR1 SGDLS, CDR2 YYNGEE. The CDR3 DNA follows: TGTGCCAGCAGCACTTACAGCACAGATACGCAGTATTTT. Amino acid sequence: CASSTYSTDTQYF.

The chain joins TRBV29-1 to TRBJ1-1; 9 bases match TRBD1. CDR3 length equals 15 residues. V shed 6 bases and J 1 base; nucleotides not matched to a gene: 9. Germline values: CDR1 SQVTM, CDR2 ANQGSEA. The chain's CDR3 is CSVGWTGVGNTEAFF. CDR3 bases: TGCAGCGTCGGATGGACAGGGGTTGGGAACACTGAAGCTTTCTTT.

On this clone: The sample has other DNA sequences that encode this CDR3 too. The CDR3 DNA is TGTGCCAGCAGTTACCGATTCCCCACAGATACGCAGTATTTT. Encoded protein: CASSYRFPTDTQYF. The V gene is TRBV6-5, the J gene TRBJ2-3; no definite D call. Trimming stripped 2 bases from V and 2 bases from J, with 8 bases between. CDR1 and CDR2 (germline): MNHEY, SVGAGI. The CDR3 is made up of 14 amino acids.

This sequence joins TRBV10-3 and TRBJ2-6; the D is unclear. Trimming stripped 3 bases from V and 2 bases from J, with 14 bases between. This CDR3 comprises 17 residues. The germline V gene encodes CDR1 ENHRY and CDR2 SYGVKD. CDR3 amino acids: CAISDWSSHPGANVLTF. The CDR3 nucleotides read TGTGCCATCAGTGATTGGTCGTCCCACCCTGGGGCCAACGTCCTGACTTTC.

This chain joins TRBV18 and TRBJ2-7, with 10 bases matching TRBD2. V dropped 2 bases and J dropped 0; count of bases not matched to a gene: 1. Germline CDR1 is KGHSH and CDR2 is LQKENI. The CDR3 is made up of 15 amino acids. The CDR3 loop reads CASSPTSGDSYEQYF. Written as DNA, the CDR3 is TGTGCCAGCTCACCAACTAGCGGGGACTCCTACGAGCAGTACTTC.

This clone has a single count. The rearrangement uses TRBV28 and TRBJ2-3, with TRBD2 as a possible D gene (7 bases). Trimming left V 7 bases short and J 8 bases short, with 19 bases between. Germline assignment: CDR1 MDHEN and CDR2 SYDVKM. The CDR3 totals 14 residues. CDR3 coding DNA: TGTGCCAGCACCCCCTCCGGGGGGCAGGGTACGCAGTATTTT. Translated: CASTPSGGQGTQYF.

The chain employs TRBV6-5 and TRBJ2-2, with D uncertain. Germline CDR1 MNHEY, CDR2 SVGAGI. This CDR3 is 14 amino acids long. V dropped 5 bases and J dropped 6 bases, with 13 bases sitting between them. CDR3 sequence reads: CASSNPLDPGELFF. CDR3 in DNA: TGTGCCAGCAGTAACCCTCTGGACCCCGGGGAGCTGTTTTTT.

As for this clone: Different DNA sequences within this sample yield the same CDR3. This chain's CDR3 is CASSLAGGTEAFF. CDR3 DNA sequence: TGTGCCAGCAGTTTGGCAGGGGGCACTGAAGCTTTCTTT. V and J are TRBV6-5 and TRBJ1-1; 7 bases align to TRBD1. V dropped 4 bases and J dropped 4; count of bases not matched to a gene: 3. In germline, CDR1 is MNHEY, CDR2 SVGAGI. This CDR3 contains 13 residues.

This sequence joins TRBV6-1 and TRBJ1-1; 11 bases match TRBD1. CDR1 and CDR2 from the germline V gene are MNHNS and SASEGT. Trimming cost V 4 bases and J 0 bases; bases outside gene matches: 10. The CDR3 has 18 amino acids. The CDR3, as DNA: TGTGCCAGCAGTGGATGGACAGGGGGCATCGGGTTGAACACTGAAGCTTTCTTT. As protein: CASSGWTGGIGLNTEAFF.